This T cell receptor (beta chain) was sequenced during a study of blood T cell repertoires in COVID-19. Study details: The United States, Italy and Spain supplied acute and convalescent COVID-19 samples.

The trim removed 1 base at V and 2 bases at J, leaving 6 bases unmatched. Germline V lookup: CDR1 MGHDK, CDR2 SYGVNS. The CDR3 sequence is 16 residues long. Among Cohort 3 donors, those recovered had two negative PCRs, clearance, or symptom resolution. Only in-frame clones appear in the TCRdb table, and some are missing; sequencing was by immunoSEQ multiplex PCR. The sample lists some 290,000 clones, just under 90% occurring once. Source material: PBMCs or T cells enriched from blood (not recorded which). The chain couples TRBV25-1 to TRBJ2-7, with TRBD1 identical over 9 bases. The receptor was derived from a woman in her twenties or thirties who had recovered from COVID-19. Here the CDR3 DNA reads TGTGCCAGCAGTGAATTTGGGACAGGGTCAACCTACGAGCAGTACTTC. This codes for CASSEFGTGSTYEQYF.